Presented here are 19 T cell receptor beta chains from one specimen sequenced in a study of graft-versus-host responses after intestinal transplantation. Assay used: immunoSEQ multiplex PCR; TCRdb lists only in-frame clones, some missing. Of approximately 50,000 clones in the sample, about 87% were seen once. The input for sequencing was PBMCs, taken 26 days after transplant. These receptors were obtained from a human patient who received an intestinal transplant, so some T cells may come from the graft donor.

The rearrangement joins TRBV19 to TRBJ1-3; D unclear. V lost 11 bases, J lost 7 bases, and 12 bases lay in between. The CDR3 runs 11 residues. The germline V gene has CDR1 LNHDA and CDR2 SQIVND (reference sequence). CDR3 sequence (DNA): TGTGCCTCAAGGGCGGGCAACACCATATATTTT. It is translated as CASRAGNTIYF. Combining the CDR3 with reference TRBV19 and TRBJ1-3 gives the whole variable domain DGGITQSPKYLFRKEGQNVTLSCEQNLNHDAMYWYRQDPGQGLRLIYYSQIVNDFQKGDIAEGYSVSREKKESFPLTVTSAQKNPTAFYLCASRAGNTIYFGEGSWLTVV.

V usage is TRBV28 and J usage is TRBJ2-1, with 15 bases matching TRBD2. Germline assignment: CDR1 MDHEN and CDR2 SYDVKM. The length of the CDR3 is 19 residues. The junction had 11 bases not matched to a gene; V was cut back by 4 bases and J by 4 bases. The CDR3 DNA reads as TGTGCCAGCAGTTCCCCAACCGGACTAGCGGGGGGGCAATACAATGAGCAGTTCTTC. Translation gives CASSSPTGLAGGQYNEQFF.

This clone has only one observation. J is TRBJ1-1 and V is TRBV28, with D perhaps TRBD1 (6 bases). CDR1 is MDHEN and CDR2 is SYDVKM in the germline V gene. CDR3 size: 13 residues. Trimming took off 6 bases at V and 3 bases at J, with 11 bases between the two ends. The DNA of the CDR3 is TGTGCCAGCAGGGAACAGGGTTACACTGAAGCTTTCTTT. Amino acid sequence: CASREQGYTEAFF.

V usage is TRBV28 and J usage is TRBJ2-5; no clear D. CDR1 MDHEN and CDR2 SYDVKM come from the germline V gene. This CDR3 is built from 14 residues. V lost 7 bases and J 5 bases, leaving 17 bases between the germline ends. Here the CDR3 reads CASTPPRAWETQYF. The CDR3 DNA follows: TGTGCCAGCACCCCTCCGAGAGCCTGGGAGACCCAGTACTTC.

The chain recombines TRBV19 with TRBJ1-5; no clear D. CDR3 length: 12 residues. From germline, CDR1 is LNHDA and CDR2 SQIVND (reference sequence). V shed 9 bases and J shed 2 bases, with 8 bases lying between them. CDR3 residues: CASNYGNQPQHF. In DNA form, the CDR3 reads TGTGCCAGCAACTATGGCAATCAGCCCCAGCATTTT.

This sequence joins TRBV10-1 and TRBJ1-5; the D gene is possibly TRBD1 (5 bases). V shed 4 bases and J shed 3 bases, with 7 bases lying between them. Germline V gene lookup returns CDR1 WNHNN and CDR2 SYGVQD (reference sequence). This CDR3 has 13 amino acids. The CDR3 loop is CASSAGHNQPQHF. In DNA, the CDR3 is TGCGCCAGCAGTGCCGGACACAATCAGCCCCAGCATTTT.

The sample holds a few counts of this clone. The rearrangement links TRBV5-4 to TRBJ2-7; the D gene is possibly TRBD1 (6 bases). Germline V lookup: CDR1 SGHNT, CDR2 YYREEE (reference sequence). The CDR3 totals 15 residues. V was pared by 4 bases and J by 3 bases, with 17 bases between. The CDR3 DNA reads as TGTGCCAGCAGCCAACGGACAGAGCATTTCTACGAGCAGTACTTC. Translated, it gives CASSQRTEHFYEQYF. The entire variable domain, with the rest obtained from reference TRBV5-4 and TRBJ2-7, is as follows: ETGVTQSPTHLIKTRGQQVTLRCSSQSGHNTVSWYQQALGQGPQFIFQYYREEENGRGNFPPRFSGLQFPNYSSELNVNALELDDSALYLCASSQRTEHFYEQYFGPGTRLTVT.

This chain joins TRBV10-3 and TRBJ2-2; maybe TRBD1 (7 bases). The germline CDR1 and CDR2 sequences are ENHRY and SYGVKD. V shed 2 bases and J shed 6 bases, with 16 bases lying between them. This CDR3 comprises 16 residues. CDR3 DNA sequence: TGTGCCATCAGTGAGCCGGCGGGGACAGTCTCCGGGGAGCTGTTTTTT. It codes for CAISEPAGTVSGELFF.

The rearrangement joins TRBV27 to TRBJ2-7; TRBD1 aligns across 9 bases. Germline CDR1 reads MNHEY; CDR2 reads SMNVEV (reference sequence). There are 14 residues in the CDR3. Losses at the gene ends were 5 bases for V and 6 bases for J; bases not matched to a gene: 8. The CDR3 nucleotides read TGTGCCAGCAGTCCATGGACAGGGGCCCGCGAGCAGTACGTC. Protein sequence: CASSPWTGAREQYV.

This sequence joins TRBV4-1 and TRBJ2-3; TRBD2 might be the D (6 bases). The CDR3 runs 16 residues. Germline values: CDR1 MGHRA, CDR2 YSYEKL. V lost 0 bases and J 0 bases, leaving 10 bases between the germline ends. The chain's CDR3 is CASSQDSGTSTDTQYF. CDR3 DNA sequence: TGCGCCAGCAGCCAAGATTCCGGGACTAGCACAGATACGCAGTATTTT.

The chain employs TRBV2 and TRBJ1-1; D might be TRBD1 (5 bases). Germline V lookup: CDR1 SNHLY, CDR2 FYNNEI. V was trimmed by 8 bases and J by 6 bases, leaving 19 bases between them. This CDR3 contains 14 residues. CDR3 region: CASAMRGGRSEAFF. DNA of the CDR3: TGTGCCAGCGCTATGCGCGGGGGGAGGTCTGAAGCTTTCTTT.

The CDR3 DNA reads TGTGCCAGCAGCGTTGGACAGGGAACCTACTATGGCTACACCTTC. This gives the protein CASSVGQGTYYGYTF. This rearrangement joins TRBV25-1 to TRBJ1-2; 8 nucleotides match TRBD1. V gave up 6 bases and J gave up 3 bases; unmatched junction bases: 9. The CDR3 runs 15 residues. Per the germline V gene, CDR1 is MGHDK and CDR2 is SYGVNS.

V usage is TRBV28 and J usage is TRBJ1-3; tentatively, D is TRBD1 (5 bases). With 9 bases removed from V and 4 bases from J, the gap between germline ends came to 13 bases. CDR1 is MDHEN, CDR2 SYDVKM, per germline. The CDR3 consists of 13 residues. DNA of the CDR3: TGTGCCAGTCAGCGGGGCACAGGAAACACCATATATTTT. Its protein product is CASQRGTGNTIYF.

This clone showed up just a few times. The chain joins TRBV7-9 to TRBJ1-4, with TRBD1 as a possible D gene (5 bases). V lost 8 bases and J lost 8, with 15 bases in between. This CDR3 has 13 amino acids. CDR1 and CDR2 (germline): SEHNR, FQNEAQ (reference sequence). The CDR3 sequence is CASSGGTREKLFF. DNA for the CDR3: TGTGCCAGCTCTGGGGGGACGCGGGAAAAACTGTTTTTT.

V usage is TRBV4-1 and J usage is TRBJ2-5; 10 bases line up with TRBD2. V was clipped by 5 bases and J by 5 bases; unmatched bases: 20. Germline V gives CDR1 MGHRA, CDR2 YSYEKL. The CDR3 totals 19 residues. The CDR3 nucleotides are TGCGCCAGCAGCTCACCGGGACTAGCGACGCCCGCTGCGCGGGAGACCCAGTACTTC. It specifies CASSSPGLATPAARETQYF.

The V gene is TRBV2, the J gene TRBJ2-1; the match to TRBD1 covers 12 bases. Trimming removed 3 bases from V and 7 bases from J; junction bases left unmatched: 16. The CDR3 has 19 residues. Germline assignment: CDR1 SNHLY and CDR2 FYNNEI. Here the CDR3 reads CASSDPRDRGLLLKNEQFF. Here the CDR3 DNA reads TGTGCCAGCAGTGACCCCCGGGACAGGGGGCTCCTGTTAAAAAATGAGCAGTTCTTC.

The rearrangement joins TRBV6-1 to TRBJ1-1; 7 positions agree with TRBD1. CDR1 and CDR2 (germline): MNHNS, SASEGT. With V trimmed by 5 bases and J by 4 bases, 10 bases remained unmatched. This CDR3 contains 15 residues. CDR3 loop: CASSPADRHATEAFF. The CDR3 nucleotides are TGTGCCAGCAGTCCCGCGGACAGGCACGCCACTGAAGCTTTCTTT.

Here the CDR3 reads CASSFRGQGSNQPQHF. The CDR3 DNA follows: TGTGCCAGCAGCTTTCGAGGACAGGGAAGCAATCAGCCCCAGCATTTT. The chain carries TRBV7-8 and TRBJ1-5; TRBD1 aligns across 8 bases. CDR1 is SGHVS and CDR2 is FQNEAQ in the germline V gene. The CDR3 has 16 residues. The V segment lost 3 bases and the J segment 1 base; nucleotides outside the gene matches: 5.

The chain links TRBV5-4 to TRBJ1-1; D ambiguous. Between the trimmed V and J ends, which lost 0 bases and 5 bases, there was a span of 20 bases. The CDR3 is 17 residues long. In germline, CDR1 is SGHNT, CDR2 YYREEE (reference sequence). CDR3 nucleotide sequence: TGTGCCAGCAGCTTGGAGCTGGGTGAAGGGCGGGAGACTGAAGCTTTCTTT. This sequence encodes CASSLELGEGRETEAFF.